Below are 21 T cell receptor beta chains sequenced from a single sample in a study of CD8 T cells in Susac syndrome. Random hexamers were used to reverse transcribe an amount of about 0.5 to 1 ug RNA. TCRdb used MiXCR to reprocess the immunoSEQ multiplex PCR reads, holding one entry per CDR3 protein. The sample shows roughly 200,000 distinct CDR3 sequences, about 95% of them seen only once. The sample comprised CD4+ T cells from PBMCs. Source of these receptors: a human donor with Susac syndrome.

The chain carries TRBV20-1 and TRBJ2-1, with 7 bases that match TRBD2. V was pared by 1 base and J by 3 bases, with 12 bases of the junction left unmatched. The V gene's germline CDR1 is DFQATT and CDR2 SNEGSKA (reference sequence). CDR3 length equals 17 residues. CDR3 amino acids: CSARGLADGSSYNEQFF. The CDR3 coding sequence is TGCAGTGCTAGAGGTCTAGCGGACGGAAGTAGCTACAATGAGCAGTTCTTC.

The J gene is TRBJ2-3, the V gene TRBV4-3, with 12 bases fitting TRBD2. From germline, CDR1 is LGHNA and CDR2 YSLEER. J gave up 6 bases and V 1 base, and 2 bases lay outside the gene matches. The CDR3 extends over 15 amino acids. CDR3 nucleotides: TGCGCCAGCAGCCAAGGACTAGCGGGAGCCGATACGCAGTATTTT. This encodes CASSQGLAGADTQYF.

This rearrangement joins TRBV29-1 to TRBJ2-1, with 11 bases that match TRBD2. This CDR3 spans 17 amino acids. After removal of 2 bases from V and 0 bases from J, the junction contained 6 bases not matched to a gene. Looked up from germline, CDR1 is SQVTM and CDR2 is ANQGSEA. The CDR3 sequence: CSVELGLADSSYNEQFF. CDR3 sequence (DNA): TGCAGCGTTGAATTGGGACTAGCGGATAGCTCCTACAATGAGCAGTTCTTC.

The chain has TRBV10-3 and TRBJ2-1, with 10 bases fitting TRBD2. Germline V gene data show CDR1 as ENHRY and CDR2 as SYGVKD. CDR3 length equals 15 residues. J lost 6 bases, V lost 3 bases, and 5 bases had no gene match. The CDR3 DNA reads as TGTGCCATCAGTGACCCTAGCGGGGGTACCAATGAGCAGTTCTTC. Its protein is CAISDPSGGTNEQFF.

The chain has TRBV18 and TRBJ1-5; 9 positions agree with TRBD1. CDR3 length: 17 amino acids. The V gene's germline CDR1 is KGHSH and CDR2 LQKENI. V shed 4 bases and J 4 bases; nucleotides not matched to a gene: 11. As DNA, the CDR3 is TGTGCCAGCTCACAAGCGAAGGACAGGGGTTTTAATCAGCCCCAGCATTTT. Amino acids: CASSQAKDRGFNQPQHF.

This clonotype has just a few counts. The J gene is TRBJ2-5, the V gene TRBV12-3 or TRBV12-4; D not resolved. V was clipped by 3 bases and J by 1 base, with 6 bases between them. This CDR3 has 13 amino acids. The DNA of the CDR3 is TGTGCCAGCAGTTTTTTGGCCCAAGAGACCCAGTACTTC. This encodes CASSFLAQETQYF.

V is TRBV4-1 and J is TRBJ2-5; possibly TRBD2 for D (6 bases). Germline assignment: CDR1 MGHRA and CDR2 YSYEKL. V was trimmed by 2 bases and J by 4 bases, leaving 11 bases between them. The CDR3 is 14 residues long. DNA for the CDR3: TGCGCCAGCAGCCAACACCCGGGACTAGAGACCCAGTACTTC. This translates into CASSQHPGLETQYF.

The V call is TRBV30, the J call TRBJ2-5; 11 bases map to TRBD2. The CDR3 runs to 15 residues. Trimming took 0 bases from V and 4 from J; bases not matched to a gene: 4. Germline CDR1 is GTSNPN and CDR2 is SVGIG (reference sequence). Here the CDR3 reads CAWSVKGLAGETQYF. Written as DNA, the CDR3 is TGTGCCTGGAGTGTGAAAGGACTAGCGGGAGAGACCCAGTACTTC.

This rearrangement joins TRBV21-1 to TRBJ1-3; the table calls TRBD1, which could not be checked here. TRBV21-1 is deemed a pseudogene. The CDR3 is 15 amino acids. The CDR3 DNA reads TGTGCCAGCACTCCGGGACAGACCTCTGGAAACACCATATATTTT. It translates to CASTPGQTSGNTIYF.

V usage is TRBV29-1 and J usage is TRBJ1-4; 8 nucleotides line up with TRBD1. The CDR3 is 14 residues long. Germline trimming cut 7 bases from V and 6 bases from J; bases unmatched to any gene: 10. Germline CDR1 and CDR2: SQVTM and ANQGSEA. CDR3 loop: CSARRSTGDEKLFF. Written as DNA, the CDR3 is TGCAGCGCTCGCAGATCGACAGGGGATGAAAAACTGTTTTTT.

The chain carries TRBV28 and TRBJ2-1, with 7 positions matching TRBD1. Germline V gene data show CDR1 as MDHEN and CDR2 as SYDVKM. The junction had 4 bases not matched to a gene; V was cut back by 6 bases and J by 2 bases. The CDR3 consists of 14 residues. CDR3 residues: CASRRDSTYNEQFF. The CDR3 region has the DNA TGTGCCAGCAGGAGGGACAGTACCTACAATGAGCAGTTCTTC. The whole variable domain, remainder taken from reference TRBV28 and TRBJ2-1, is DVKVTQSSRYLVKRTGEKVFLECVQDMDHENMFWYRQDPGLGLRLIYFSYDVKMKEKGDIPEGYSVSREKKERFSLILESASTNQTSMYLCASRRDSTYNEQFFGPGTRLTVL.

The chain employs TRBV2 and TRBJ2-5, with a weak D call TRBD1 (6 bases). The V gene lost 5 bases and the J gene lost 9 bases, with 19 bases spanning the gap. Germline CDR1 and CDR2: SNHLY and FYNNEI. The CDR3 extends over 14 amino acids. The CDR3 DNA follows: TGTGCCAGCAGTCAAGACCGGGACACCGAAGCCCAGTACTTC. This codes for CASSQDRDTEAQYF.

This sequence joins TRBV7-2 and TRBJ2-1; TRBD2 matches at 11 bases. Trimming removed 6 bases from V and 0 bases from J; junction bases left unmatched: 19. The CDR3 runs to 21 residues. CDR1 and CDR2 (germline): SGHTA, FQGNSA. This chain's CDR3 is CASSLAGGLGRSIPSYNEQFF. The DNA of the CDR3 is TGTGCCAGCAGTCTAGCGGGAGGCCTCGGCCGCTCCATACCCTCCTACAATGAGCAGTTCTTC.

The chain combines TRBV27 with TRBJ1-4, with TRBD1 matching 8 bases. Germline assignment: CDR1 MNHEY and CDR2 SMNVEV (reference sequence). The CDR3 runs to 14 residues. Trimming took 6 bases from V and 6 from J; bases not matched to a gene: 6. CDR3 loop: CASSSPDRDEKLFF. CDR3 DNA sequence: TGTGCCAGCAGCTCCCCGGACAGGGATGAAAAACTGTTTTTT.

This sequence joins TRBV28 and TRBJ1-2; TRBD1 aligns across 10 bases. Germline trimming cut 7 bases from V and 6 bases from J; bases unmatched to any gene: 5. The CDR3 has 13 residues. Germline assignment: CDR1 MDHEN and CDR2 SYDVKM. For the CDR3, the DNA is TGTGCCAGCAATGACAGGGGGCTGGATGGCTACACCTTC. Amino acids: CASNDRGLDGYTF.

This clonotype has a single count. The chain recombines TRBV4-2 with TRBJ2-2, with a tentative D call TRBD2 (6 bases). The length of the CDR3 is 17 residues. Trimming left V 1 base short and J 0 bases short, with 12 bases between. Germline V gene sequence: CDR1 LGHNA, CDR2 YNFKEQ. CDR3 DNA sequence: TGTGCCAGCAGCCAAGTGGGGGGAAGCGCGAACACCGGGGAGCTGTTTTTT. Protein product: CASSQVGGSANTGELFF.

J is TRBJ1-1 and V is TRBV6-1; perhaps TRBD1 as D (5 bases). V shed 4 bases and J shed 3 bases, with 9 bases lying between them. Germline loops: CDR1 MNHNS, CDR2 SASEGT. The CDR3 sequence is 13 residues long. The CDR3 DNA sequence: TGTGCCAGCAGTGCAGGACAACACACTGAAGCTTTCTTT. As protein: CASSAGQHTEAFF.

This chain links TRBV18 with TRBJ2-2; D gene uncertain. CDR1 is KGHSH and CDR2 is LQKENI in the germline V gene. The CDR3 consists of 14 residues. The V and J ends lost 2 bases and 1 base respectively, with 5 bases between them. This CDR3 is CASSPNGNTGELFF. DNA for the CDR3: TGTGCCAGCTCACCAAACGGGAACACCGGGGAGCTGTTTTTT.

In this sample, this clonotype turned up a few times. The CDR3 nucleotides are TGTGCCAGCAGTTTGGGGGGGAGTAATTCACCCCTCCACTTT. Encoded protein: CASSLGGSNSPLHF. The rearrangement uses TRBV12-3 or TRBV12-4 and TRBJ1-6; a possible D gene is TRBD1 (5 bases). The CDR3 is 14 residues long. Trimming pared 3 bases from V and 6 bases from J, leaving 9 bases between.

The chain recombines TRBV7-8 with TRBJ2-2, with 8 bases matching TRBD1. Germline-derived CDR1 and CDR2 are SGHVS and FQNEAQ. This CDR3 comprises 14 residues. With V trimmed by 6 bases and J by 2 bases, 2 bases remained unmatched. CDR3 sequence reads: CASRTGVNTGELFF. The CDR3 nucleotides read TGTGCCAGCAGGACAGGGGTTAACACCGGGGAGCTGTTTTTT.

This rearrangement joins TRBV11-2 to TRBJ2-7; tentatively, D is TRBD2 (5 bases). The CDR3 sequence is 14 residues long. Trimming took off 5 bases at V and 3 bases at J, with 14 bases between the two ends. From germline, CDR1 is SGHAT and CDR2 FQNNGV. CDR3 residues: CASSRTTGDYEQYF. Here the CDR3 DNA reads TGTGCCAGCAGCCGAACAACCGGGGACTACGAGCAGTACTTC.